The source of this T cell receptor (beta chain) is a study of shared clonotypes between healthy human individuals (dated by TCRdb to between 2020 and 2021). Regarding the complete study: The cohort comprised a couple of women and a few men aged 18 to 49 years. For each donor, three plates each were used for CD4 naive and CD4 memory, two plates were used for CD8 naive, and one plate was used for CD8 memory. To estimate repertoire size and how much clonotypes are shared between individuals, the study performed deep sequencing of blood TCR repertoires from roughly five healthy adults. Libraries were prepared and TCR repertoires were sequenced by different laboratories using diverse techniques, in order to increase sequencing depth and limit assay-specific biases. Each donor's leukapheresis produced roughly between about 0.9 and 9.5 billion PBMCs. Study-wide conclusions, independent of this receptor: Naive subsets generally had larger estimated clonotype richness than memory subsets. Across four donors, approximately 5% of naive CD4, around 3.5% of naive CD8, 2.3% of memory CD4, and 0.4% of memory CD8 clonotypes were shared. Based on pairwise subsampling, the degree of clonotype sharing among donors was expected to be affected by sequencing depth. Incomplete sequencing was indicated by rarefaction of sorted-subset datasets, despite the large sequencing depth. Sampling was limited to blood, and TCR repertoires in tissue likely differ from TCR repertoires in blood. Compared with non-shared clonotypes, clonotypes shared by all four sorted-subset donors had higher generation probabilities. Because the study included only a small number of donors, the genetic and exposure-history diversity represented was limited.

In the case of this clone: The antigen it recognizes is unknown. No qualities accompany the bases; no much larger clone lies one base away.

CD8 naive samples consisted of CD45RO-negative cells that were positively selected for CCR7, yielding a CD45RA+CCR7+ population without TemRA cells. Healthy HIV-negative adults with no recently reported acute infections or vaccinations were included as donors. Every donor was a Caucasian adult living in Nashville, Tennessee, USA. Blood was obtained by leukapheresis, after which PBMCs were separated by Ficoll-Histopaque density gradient centrifugation and cryopreserved in liquid nitrogen vapor phase. Analytical flow cytometry was used to check the purity and quantity of each magnetically sorted T cell population. Genomic DNA was isolated from every sorted fraction and measured by UV absorbance on a Nanodrop 2000c. Using the deep immunoSEQ assay, TCR CDR3 regions were amplified from genomic DNA by multiplex PCR. Genomic DNA extracted from each cell subset was distributed evenly over all wells of several immunoSEQ 96-well plates, and each plate served as one replicate. For sorted subsets, 200 to 250 ng of genomic DNA, equivalent to around 30,000 T cell genomes, went into each replicate PCR. Purified libraries were quantified with a Qubit 3.0 fluorometer, sized on a Bioanalyzer 2100, and re-quantified with the KAPA Library Quantification kit. Each immunoSEQ 96-well plate was sequenced on its own single-read 150-cycle Illumina NextSeq 550 flow cell. The published analysis was carried out like this. The immunoSEQ output contained only junctional sequences without quality scores, so filtering could not match that applied to full-length reads. To assign V/J genes and CDR3, sequences were annotated against IMGT germline references using PyIR, a Python wrapper for IgBLAST v1.9. Reads were removed for weak V/J assignments (E-value above 1e-6), missing CDR3, stop codons, out-of-frame junctions, or ambiguous translated residues. V3J clonotypes were defined by identical inferred V gene, J gene, and CDR3 amino acid sequence. The percentage overlap between two repertoires was calculated by dividing the number of shared unique clonotypes by the size of the smaller repertoire. Richness of each repertoire was evaluated using RTK rarefaction, the Chao1 estimator, and Recon v2.1 estimates of unobserved clonotypes. For all TCRbeta clonotypes obtained by the gDNA method from a handful of donors, generation probabilities were computed with OLGA. What TCRdb holds here is the immuneACCESS table cut down to in-frame rearrangements. Part of the clones is not present; checked against another copy, under half of the missing clones reflect an unresolved V gene, and the others are unexplained. For V, J and clone size, that table is used; D and trimming come from the DNA. This sample gives some 2,100,000 clones in total; roughly 91% of them show up just once. Around 1.7% of the sample rests with the top ten.

Ends trimmed: V by 0 bases, J by 3 bases; bases unmatched to a gene: 4. From cysteine to phenylalanine, the CDR3 is 16 amino acids long. The kept DNA is CDR3 alone, 48 bases in frame from the first base. CDR1 and CDR2 are drawn from the germline V gene (reference sequence): PRHDT, FYEKMQ. This clonotype was obtained from a young man in good health. Some clones in this sample may be carry-over from other donors' samples. Sequenced sample: naive CD8+ T cells from PBMCs. Sample cell subset or site, as interpreted from the label and publication: CD45RA+CCR7+. The chain is made from TRBV13 and TRBJ1-1, with 10 central nucleotides matching TRBD1. The CDR3 protein is CASSLGTGGLDTEAFF. The DNA sequence is given as TGTGCCAGCAGCTTAGGGACAGGGGGCCTCGACACTGAAGCTTTCTTT.